This T cell receptor (beta chain) comes out of a study of blood T cells in healthy people across ages. This clonotype has a count of ten or more. Compared with germline, one end of the junction differs, possibly owing to a read error. Then a second PCR, running about 7 to 11 cycles, was carried out with a sample-barcoded 5' primer and a J-beta primer mix. TCRdb ran MiXCR on the 5' RACE reads and lists one entry per CDR3 protein. The data contain some 1.7 million distinct CDR3 sequences, 28% of them singletons. The source material was blood. This receptor was taken from a woman between 25 and 40 years old in good health.

The CDR3 reads CASSLAWGTDTQYF. The CDR3 DNA sequence: TGTGCCAGCAGCTTAGCCTGGGGAACAGATACGCAGTATTTT. The V call is TRBV5-1, the J call TRBJ2-3; D ambiguous. The germline gives CDR1 SGHRS, CDR2 YFSETQ. The CDR3 has 14 residues.